The rows below give T cell receptor beta chains drawn from one sample of a study of human T cells and chemical hapten exposure. TCRdb ran MiXCR on the RACE reads and lists one entry per CDR3 protein. This table has more than 35,000 distinct CDR3 sequences, 5.5% to 8% appearing once. Here the sequenced sample was whole blood, taken in connection with sensitization to the hapten diphenylcyclopropenone (DPC). These receptors were taken from a woman under 40 with alopecia areata. Some clones in this sample may be carry-over from other donors' samples. Each CDR3 is given with its conserved first and last residue. D genes are given only for firm matches. The size field is filled for only some rows; it gives once, few, many or a size class.

TRBD1	TRBV27	.	TRBJ1-2	CASTRTGANYGYTF	TGTGCCAGCACACGGACAGGAGCGAACTATGGCTACACCTTC
.	TRBV4-3	many	TRBJ2-1	CASSQEDYRTYNEQFF	TGCGCCAGCAGCCAAGAAGACTACAGAACCTACAATGAGCAGTTCTTC
.	TRBV2	many	TRBJ2-7	CASSRVGAGEQYF	TGTGCCAGCTCTCGCGTGGGGGCAGGGGAGCAGTACTTC
.	TRBV6-1	.	TRBJ2-7	CASKGHYYEQYF	TGTGCCAGCAAGGGACACTACTACGAGCAGTACTTC
.	TRBV5-5	.	TRBJ1-1	CASLLGVSTEAFF	TGTGCCAGCTTACTAGGAGTTAGCACTGAAGCTTTCTTT
TRBD1	TRBV5-1	few	TRBJ2-7	CASSLDPRGIYEQYF	TGCGCCAGCAGCTTGGATCCCAGGGGGATCTACGAGCAGTACTTC
TRBD2	TRBV29-1	.	TRBJ2-5	CSAAHLNPGGETQYF	TGCAGCGCCGCCCACCTCAACCCGGGGGGGGAGACCCAGTACTTC
.	TRBV9	.	TRBJ2-7	CASSGGEAGSEQYF	TGTGCCAGCAGCGGGGGGGAAGCAGGTAGCGAGCAGTACTTC
.	TRBV25-1	few	TRBJ2-5	CASSVVQETQYF	TGTGCCAGCAGTGTTGTCCAAGAGACCCAGTACTTC
.	TRBV9	medium-sized	TRBJ2-3	CASSGVRDTQYF	TGTGCCAGCAGCGGGGTCCGGGATACGCAGTATTTT
.	TRBV19	few	TRBJ1-3	CASSILRGSSGNTIYF	TGTGCCAGTAGTATTTTGCGGGGAAGCTCTGGAAACACCATATATTTT
.	TRBV6-2/TRBV6-3	many	TRBJ1-1	CASSYKTVSSTEAFF	TGTGCCAGCAGTTACAAGACTGTTTCGTCCACTGAAGCTTTCTTT
.	TRBV30	.	TRBJ2-7	CAWSGIIGRAYEQYF	TGTGCCTGGAGTGGAATCATTGGAAGAGCCTACGAGCAGTACTTC
.	TRBV12-3/TRBV12-4	few	TRBJ2-7	CASSLARGQEQYF	TGTGCCAGCAGTTTAGCTAGGGGACAAGAGCAGTACTTC
TRBD1	TRBV20-1	.	TRBJ2-2	CSARSPDRDFGELFF	TGCAGTGCTAGATCCCCGGACAGGGATTTCGGGGAGCTGTTTTTT
TRBD1	TRBV6-2/TRBV6-3	.	TRBJ1-5	CASSYTQGEKPQHF	TGTGCCAGCAGTTACACGCAGGGGGAGAAGCCCCAGCATTTT
TRBD1	TRBV6-6	few	TRBJ1-1	CASIPTGAFTEAFF	TGTGCCAGCATCCCCACAGGGGCCTTCACTGAAGCTTTCTTT
.	TRBV12-3/TRBV12-4	medium-sized	TRBJ1-1	CASSFGGEAFF	TGTGCCAGCAGTTTTGGAGGTGAAGCTTTCTTT